Below, one TCR beta chain is given with its context. The entry originates in a study of cytomegalovirus exposure and HLA in healthy donors. The primer mix had 60 Vbeta and 13 Jbeta primers. Data came from immunoSEQ multiplex PCR; TCRdb stores just in-frame clones and leaves some out. The sample gives 150,000 to 200,000 clones, 60% to 80% of which show up once; just under 1% is in the top ten. The length of the CDR3 is 15 residues. Germline CDR1 is MNHEY and CDR2 is SVGAGI. Trimming shortened V by 4 bases and J by 4 bases, and 14 bases separated the two germline ends. Sequencing was performed on PBMCs. This clonotype was obtained from a woman aged 45 to 65 in good health and CMV-seropositive. The genes are TRBV6-5 and TRBJ2-1, with D possibly matching TRBD1 (7 bases). The CDR3 is CASSSAGGQYNEQFF. The DNA of the CDR3 is TGTGCCAGCAGTTCCGCCGGGGGACAGTACAATGAGCAGTTCTTC.